Below, one T cell receptor beta chain is given with its context. Its cognate antigen has yet to be identified. No base qualities exist here, and no much larger clone lies one base off it. This entry is derived from a study of identifying expanded T cells in peripheral blood (dated by TCRdb to between 2017 and 2020). Broadly, across the study: Separate aliquots of the same genomic DNA pool were sequenced to produce technical replicates, and four replicates were compared in pairs. Study-wide conclusions, independent of this receptor: Between technical replicates the binomial model flagged roughly 1.2 differentially abundant clones, whereas over around 2 weeks the binomial model flagged about 16.4 and over roughly 4 weeks about 19. In all healthy donors, the variance in clone template counts between samples taken 2 to 3 weeks apart rose significantly as total template count increased. The authors expected that biological variance in healthy repertoires might rise further over much longer intervals, such as months to years. Across all healthy-donor time intervals, the beta-binomial model significantly cut both the number of clones called differentially abundant and the false-positive rate.

TCRbeta CDR3 regions were profiled by bias-controlled multiplex PCR amplification of genomic DNA with the immunoSEQ Assay. In the paper's pipeline: To quantify the absolute abundance of each unique TCRbeta CDR3 region, the sequences were collapsed and filtered. Differential abundance was tested with a binomial (Fisher-equivalent) model and with a beta-binomial model adding time-dependent variance fitted from healthy donors. Clones with fewer than 5 combined templates were removed, and a clone was called differentially abundant if the clone's Benjamini-Hochberg FDR was below 0.01. The form v = (b*log(k)+a)^2 was used to model beta-binomial variance as a function of total template count across the two samples. TCRdb carries this immuneACCESS record with in-frame sequences only. Its versions omit some clonotypes, under half of them owing to an unresolved V gene in the studies checked, with the rest unexplained. The DNA gave D and trimming, while V, J and clone size come from that table. The sample table shows approximately 63,000 clones, and around 87% are seen once. The top ten constitute about 4.5% of the sample.

During the collection period, no immune events, such as infections, were documented for the healthy donors. Time-dependent variance in a beta-binomial model of T-cell clone differential abundance was calibrated using healthy-donor blood repertoires as a training cohort. The training cohort comprised roughly ten healthy donors, 3 female and 7 male. The donors were between about 29 and 65 years old, with an average age of about 47 years. Whole blood, obtained from a commercial supplier, was collected from each healthy donor at three time points spaced around 13 days apart. For immunosequencing, genomic DNA was extracted from unsorted whole blood. From the cysteine through the phenylalanine, the CDR3 covers 15 amino acids. Only the CDR3 DNA is retained, 45 bases long and in frame from the first base. CDR1 SQVTM and CDR2 ANQGSEA were looked up in the germline V gene. After removal of 6 bases from V and 4 bases from J, the junction retains 11 bases not matched to a gene.

This TCR was recovered from a person between 18 and 70 years old in good health. The chain uses TRBV29-1 and TRBJ2-3, with 9 bases matching TRBD2. The sequenced sample was blood. CDR3 reads: CSVVGLAKVADTQYF. In nucleotide form, the sequence is TGCAGCGTCGTAGGACTAGCGAAGGTCGCAGATACGCAGTATTTT.